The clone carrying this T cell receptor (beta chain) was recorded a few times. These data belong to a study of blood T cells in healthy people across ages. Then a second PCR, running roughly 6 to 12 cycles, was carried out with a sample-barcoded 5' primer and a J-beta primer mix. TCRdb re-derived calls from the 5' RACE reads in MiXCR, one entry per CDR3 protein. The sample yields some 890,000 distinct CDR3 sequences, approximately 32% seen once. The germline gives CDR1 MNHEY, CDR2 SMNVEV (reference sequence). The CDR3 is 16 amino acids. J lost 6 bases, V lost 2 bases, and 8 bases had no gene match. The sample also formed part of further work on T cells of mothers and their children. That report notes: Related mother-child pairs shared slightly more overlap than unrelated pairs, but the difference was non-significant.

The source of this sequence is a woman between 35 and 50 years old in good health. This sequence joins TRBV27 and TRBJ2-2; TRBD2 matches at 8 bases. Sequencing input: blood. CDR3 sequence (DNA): TGTGCCAGCAGTTTACGAGGGGTGCGGGAGGCCGGGGAGCTGTTTTTT. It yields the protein CASSLRGVREAGELFF.